This T cell receptor beta chain was documented in a study of cytotoxic CD8 clonotypes in ibrutinib-treated CLL. Overall study results and limits: Increased clonality at ibrutinib response gave way to a return toward baseline at progression.

As concerns this clone: The antigen is unknown.

Targeted sequencing depth ranged from 1 in 200,000 to 1 in 1 million T cells. Method: immunoSEQ multiplex PCR; TCRdb's copy keeps in-frame clones and lacks some. Of around 200,000 clones listed, just under 80% are singletons. The input for sequencing was PBMCs, taken after 12 months of ibrutinib treatment. This receptor was taken from a human donor with chronic lymphocytic leukemia.

The DNA of the CDR3 is TGTGCCAGCAGGGACAGGAACACCTACGAGCAGTACTTC. Its translation is CASRDRNTYEQYF. The J gene is TRBJ2-7, the V gene TRBV2; 7 nucleotides agree with TRBD1. Looked up from germline, CDR1 is SNHLY and CDR2 is FYNNEI. J was trimmed by 2 bases and V by 6 bases; bases with no gene match: 4. The CDR3 is 13 residues long.